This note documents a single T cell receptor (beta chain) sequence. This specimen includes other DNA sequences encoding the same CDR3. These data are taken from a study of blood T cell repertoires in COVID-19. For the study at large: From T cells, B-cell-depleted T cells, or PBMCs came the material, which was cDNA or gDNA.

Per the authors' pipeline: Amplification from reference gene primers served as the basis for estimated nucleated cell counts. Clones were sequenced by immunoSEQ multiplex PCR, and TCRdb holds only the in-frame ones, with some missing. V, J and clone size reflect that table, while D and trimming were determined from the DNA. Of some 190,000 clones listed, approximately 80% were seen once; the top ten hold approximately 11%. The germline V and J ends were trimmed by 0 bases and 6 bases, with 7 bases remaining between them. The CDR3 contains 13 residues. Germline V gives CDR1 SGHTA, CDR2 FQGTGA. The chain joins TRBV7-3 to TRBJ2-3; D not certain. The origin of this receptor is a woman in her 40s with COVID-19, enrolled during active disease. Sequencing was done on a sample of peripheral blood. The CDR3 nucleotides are TGTGCCAGCAGCTTAACCCTCTCGGATACGCAGTATTTT. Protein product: CASSLTLSDTQYF.